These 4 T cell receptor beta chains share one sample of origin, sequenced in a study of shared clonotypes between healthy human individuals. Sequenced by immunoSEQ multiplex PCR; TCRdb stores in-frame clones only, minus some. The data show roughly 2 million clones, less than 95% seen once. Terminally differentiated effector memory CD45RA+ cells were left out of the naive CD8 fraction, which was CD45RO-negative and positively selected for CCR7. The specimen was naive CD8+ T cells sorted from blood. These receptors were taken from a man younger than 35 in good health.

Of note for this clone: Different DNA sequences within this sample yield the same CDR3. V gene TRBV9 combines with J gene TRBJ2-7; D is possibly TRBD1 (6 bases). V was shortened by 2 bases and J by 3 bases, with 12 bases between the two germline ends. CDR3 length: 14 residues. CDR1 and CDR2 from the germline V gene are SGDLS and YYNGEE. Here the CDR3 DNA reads TGTGCCAGCAGCGTGGCAGGGGACAACTACGAGCAGTACTTC. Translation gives CASSVAGDNYEQYF.

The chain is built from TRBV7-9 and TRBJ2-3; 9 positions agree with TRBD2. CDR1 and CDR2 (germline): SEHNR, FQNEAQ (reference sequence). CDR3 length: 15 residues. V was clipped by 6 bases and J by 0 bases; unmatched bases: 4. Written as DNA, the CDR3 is TGTGCCAGCAGGACTAGCGGAACTAGCACAGATACGCAGTATTTT. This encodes CASRTSGTSTDTQYF. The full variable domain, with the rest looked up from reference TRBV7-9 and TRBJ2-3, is DTGVSQNPRHKITKRGQNVTFRCDPISEHNRLYWYRQTLGQGPEFLTYFQNEAQLEKSRLLSDRFSAERPKGSFSTLEIQRTEQGDSAMYLCASRTSGTSTDTQYFGPGTRLTVL.

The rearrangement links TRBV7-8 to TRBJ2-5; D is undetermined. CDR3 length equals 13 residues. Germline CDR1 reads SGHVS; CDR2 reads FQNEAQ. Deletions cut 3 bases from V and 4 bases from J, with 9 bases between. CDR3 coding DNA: TGTGCCAGCAGCTTTCTAGGGCGAGAGACCCAGTACTTC. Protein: CASSFLGRETQYF.

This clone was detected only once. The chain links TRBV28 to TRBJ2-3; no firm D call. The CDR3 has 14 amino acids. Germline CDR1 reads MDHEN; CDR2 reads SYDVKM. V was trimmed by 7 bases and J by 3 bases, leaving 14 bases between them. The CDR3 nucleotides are TGTGCCAGCAATTGGGCTGGTGGGACAGATACGCAGTATTTT. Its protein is CASNWAGGTDTQYF. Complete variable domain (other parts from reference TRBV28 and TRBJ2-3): DVKVTQSSRYLVKRTGEKVFLECVQDMDHENMFWYRQDPGLGLRLIYFSYDVKMKEKGDIPEGYSVSREKKERFSLILESASTNQTSMYLCASNWAGGTDTQYFGPGTRLTVL.